The 11 T cell receptor beta chains listed next were all sequenced from one sample in a study of radiotherapy plus CTLA-4 blockade in lung cancer. Sequenced by immunoSEQ multiplex PCR; TCRdb stores in-frame clones only, minus some. In the table there are about 59,000 clones, 72% of which are singletons. Sequencing used peripheral blood, obtained from a patient treated with radiotherapy plus ipilimumab. These receptors all come from a human donor with non-small cell lung cancer whose response to radiotherapy plus ipilimumab could not be evaluated.

This clone was seen a few times. DNA for the CDR3: TGTGCCAGCAGTTCCAACCGGGGGTACGAGCAGTACTTC. Its protein is CASSSNRGYEQYF. The genes are TRBV6-6 and TRBJ2-7; D is possibly TRBD2 (6 bases). V was clipped by 4 bases and J by 4 bases, with 11 bases between them. CDR3 size: 13 residues. Germline assignment: CDR1 MNHNY and CDR2 SVGAGI (reference sequence).

The rearrangement links TRBV2 to TRBJ1-5; no reliable D call. The CDR3 has 15 residues. CDR1 is SNHLY, CDR2 FYNNEI, per germline. Trimming pared 3 bases from V and 0 bases from J, leaving 9 bases between. The CDR3 DNA reads as TGTGCCAGCAGTGATAACGGGAATAGCAATCAGCCCCAGCATTTT. Translated: CASSDNGNSNQPQHF. The entire variable domain, with the rest obtained from reference TRBV2 and TRBJ1-5, is as follows: EPEVTQTPSHQVTQMGQEVILRCVPISNHLYFYWYRQILGQKVEFLVSFYNNEISEKSEIFDDQFSVERPDGSNFTLKIRSTKLEDSAMYFCASSDNGNSNQPQHFGDGTRLSIL.

The chain has TRBV2 and TRBJ2-3, with TRBD1 identical over 8 bases. J lost 6 bases, V lost 6 bases, and 5 bases had no gene match. The CDR3 has 13 amino acids. Germline V gene lookup returns CDR1 SNHLY and CDR2 FYNNEI. The CDR3 region has the DNA TGTGCCAGCAGCCCGACAGGGGCGGATACGCAGTATTTT. Protein sequence: CASSPTGADTQYF.

This rearrangement joins TRBV28 to TRBJ2-2; 8 bases line up with TRBD2. With V trimmed by 8 bases and J by 1 base, 12 bases remained unmatched. The CDR3 consists of 17 residues. Germline CDR1 reads MDHEN; CDR2 reads SYDVKM. This CDR3 is CASLGSSGRGNTGELFF. CDR3 DNA sequence: TGTGCCAGCCTCGGGTCCAGCGGGAGAGGGAACACCGGGGAGCTGTTTTTT.

J is TRBJ2-5 and V is TRBV11-3, with 8 positions matching TRBD1. Germline V gives CDR1 SGHNT, CDR2 YENEEA. This CDR3 has 14 amino acids. V was pared by 3 bases and J by 4 bases, with 4 bases of the junction left unmatched. The CDR3 DNA sequence: TGTGCCAGCAGCTTCGGGACAGGAGGAGAGACCCAGTACTTC. Translated, it gives CASSFGTGGETQYF.

The table lists this clone with a count of one. The chain combines TRBV6-5 with TRBJ1-2; TRBD1 aligns across 7 bases. CDR1 and CDR2 (germline): MNHEY, SVGAGI. Trimming cost V 6 bases and J 3 bases; bases outside gene matches: 7. This CDR3 contains 14 residues. The CDR3 spells CASRISQGDYGYTF. The DNA for the CDR3 is TGTGCCAGCAGGATCTCCCAGGGGGACTATGGCTACACCTTC.

The sample holds one count of this clone. The rearrangement uses TRBV6-6 and TRBJ1-2, with D possibly being TRBD1 (6 bases). In germline, CDR1 is MNHNY, CDR2 SVGAGI (reference sequence). The CDR3 is 14 residues long. V lost 4 bases to trimming and J lost 4 bases, with 13 bases between them. CDR3 DNA sequence: TGTGCCAGCAGTTCCACGGGGGGCGCCTATGGCTACACCTTC. It translates to CASSSTGGAYGYTF.

The V gene is TRBV5-4, the J gene TRBJ2-1, with D possibly matching TRBD2 (6 bases). Germline V gene data show CDR1 as SGHNT and CDR2 as YYREEE (reference sequence). The ends were cut back, 0 bases at V and 9 bases at J, with 13 bases in the middle. This CDR3 has 14 residues. The DNA for the CDR3 is TGTGCCAGCAGCTTGGAGGGAGGTCTACGTGAGCAGTTCTTC. Translated: CASSLEGGLREQFF.

V is TRBV5-6 and J is TRBJ1-1; D ambiguous. Deletions cut 1 base from V and 0 bases from J, with 16 bases between. The CDR3 is 17 residues long. Germline values: CDR1 SGHDT, CDR2 YYEEEE. CDR3 amino acids: CASSLSLWRRMNTEAFF. CDR3 in DNA: TGTGCCAGCAGCTTGTCTCTGTGGCGGCGGATGAACACTGAAGCTTTCTTT.

The chain employs TRBV2 and TRBJ2-7; TRBD2 aligns across 14 bases. The germline gives CDR1 SNHLY, CDR2 FYNNEI. After removal of 5 bases from V and 7 bases from J, the junction contained 7 bases not matched to a gene. The CDR3 is made up of 15 amino acids. In nucleotides, the CDR3 is TGTGCCAGCAGTTCGACTAGCGGGGGGGCCGGTGAGCAGTACTTC. It is translated as CASSSTSGGAGEQYF.

This chain links TRBV18 with TRBJ1-1; possible D gene TRBD1, 5 bases. Germline loops: CDR1 KGHSH, CDR2 LQKENI. The CDR3 is 13 amino acids. V lost 6 bases and J 4 bases, leaving 12 bases between the germline ends. DNA of the CDR3: TGTGCCAGCTCTACCAGGGAATTCACTGAAGCTTTCTTT. It yields the protein CASSTREFTEAFF.